This T cell receptor (beta chain) originates from a study of CD8+ T cells in alopecia areata (dated by TCRdb to 2017 to 2018). The study in broad terms: Treated patients were enrolled in an open-label pilot trial of oral tofacitinib at 5 to 10 mg twice daily for moderate-to-severe alopecia areata. Tofacitinib was administered for 6 to 18 months, and 6 months of follow-up off drug were then conducted to assess delayed response and recurrence. Disease severity in treated patients was measured with the SALT score, which quantifies the percentage of affected scalp surface area. The study used high-throughput TCRbeta sequencing to examine T cell clonal expansion in alopecia areata, in both the C3H/HeJ mouse model and human patients. In humans, TCRbeta sequencing was performed on scalp tissue and on sorted CD4+ and CD8+ peripheral blood T cells from healthy controls and from patients with patchy or totalis/universalis alopecia areata. Patients on tofacitinib were biopsied at baseline and after 4 and 24 weeks of treatment, and several of the patients also had a later scalp biopsy. Scalp clonality was compared among normal scalp (n=4), patchy alopecia areata scalp (n=8), and alopecia totalis/universalis scalp (n=8). RNA was obtained with the PAXgene miRNA kit for fixed scalp, the miRNeasy kit for PBMCs, and the RNeasy kit for mouse skin. Amplification of TCRbeta CDR3 regions was done by immunoSEQ multiplex PCR using 35 Vbeta forward primers and 13 Jbeta reverse primers. Summary of the overall study and its limitations: Unlike mouse skin, which is dominated by gammadelta T cells, normal human skin has resident alphabeta T cells that are also sequenced, and this complicates analysis of the scalp TCR repertoire. During tofacitinib treatment, many expanded lesional clones remained in scalp and blood, and this persistence may partly explain relapse after treatment is stopped. Shared TCR sequences between patients were less evident than in mice, which may be partly attributable to HLA diversity in the patient population. Tofacitinib significantly lowered scalp clonality and the number of expanded CD8+ clones among the top 100 scalp clones. Because the treated cohort was small and included a single nonresponder, larger studies are needed to assess links between baseline CD8+ expansion and response. Higher clonality and more expanded CD8+ clones were observed in lesional scalp than in normal scalp, particularly in alopecia totalis/universalis, a finding suggestive of antigenic drive.

Libraries were built with the immunoSEQ multiplex PCR assay. RNA was extracted from all samples and reverse transcribed into cDNA as template for TCR sequencing. First-strand cDNA was synthesized with SuperScript III using a 2:1 mix of oligo-dT and random hexamers. A synthetic immune receptor repertoire was used to gauge amplification bias, and whatever bias remained was removed computationally. From the authors' description of their analysis: Raw reads were preprocessed to remove errors, and CDR3 was defined according to IMGT conventions as the region from the conserved cysteine to phenylalanine. Clonality was computed as 1 minus the Shannon entropy, with the entropy normalized by log2 of the number of productive unique TCRs. Whether scalp clones were CD4 or CD8 was inferred by matching scalp TCRbeta sequences against CD4 and CD8 repertoires sorted from blood. TCRdb took over this immuneACCESS table, retaining in-frame rearrangements with V and J assigned. Such tables are incomplete; in checked studies, under half of the missing clones stem from an unresolved V gene, and the remainder is unexplained. That table gives V, J and clone size, and the DNA gave D and trimming. The sample data list roughly 280,000 clones, and 45% to 70% of these were observed just once. The ten biggest clones cover about 0.9% of the sample.

About this clone: The antigen it binds to is not known. Per-base quality was not reported, and no clone a single base away is much larger than it.

Reading from cysteine to phenylalanine, the CDR3 counts 14 amino acids. The entry retains the CDR3 DNA only, 42 bases that are in frame from base 1. For this chain, trimming is 5 bases at the V end and 5 bases at the J end, and the number of junction bases without a gene match is 4. Via the germline V gene (reference sequence), CDR1 is LNHDA and CDR2 SQIVND. The sample's treatment or condition label, in plain terms: oral pan-JAK inhibitor, 5-10 mg twice daily. Peripheral blood and lesional scalp punch biopsies were obtained from patients with alopecia areata. PBMCs were separated by density centrifugation and stained for CD3, CD4 and CD8, after which CD4+ and CD8+ T cells were sorted on a FACSAria.

This clonotype was obtained from a human donor with alopecia areata. The specimen was CD4+ T cells sorted from blood, collected around week 53, from a patient treated with tofacitinib. The chain is encoded by TRBV19 joined to TRBJ2-5; 11 junctional bases match TRBD2. Read as DNA, the sequence is TGTGCCAGTAGTCTAGCGGGGGGTGACGAGACCCAGTACTTC. Its translation reads: CASSLAGGDETQYF.